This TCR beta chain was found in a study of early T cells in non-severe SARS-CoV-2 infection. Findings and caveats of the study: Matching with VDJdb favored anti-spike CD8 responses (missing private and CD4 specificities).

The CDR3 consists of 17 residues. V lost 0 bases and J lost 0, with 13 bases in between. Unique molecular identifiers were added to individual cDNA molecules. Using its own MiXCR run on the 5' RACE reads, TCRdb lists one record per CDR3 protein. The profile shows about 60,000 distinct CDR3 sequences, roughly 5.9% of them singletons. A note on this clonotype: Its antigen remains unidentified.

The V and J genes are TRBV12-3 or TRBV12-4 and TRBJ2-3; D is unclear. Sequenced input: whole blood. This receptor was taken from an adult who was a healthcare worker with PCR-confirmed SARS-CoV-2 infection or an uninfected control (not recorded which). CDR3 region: CASSLAQIATSTDTQYF. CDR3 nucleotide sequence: TGTGCCAGCAGTTTAGCGCAGATTGCTACTAGCACAGATACGCAGTATTTT.